Listed below are T cell receptor beta chains from one sample, sequenced in a study of memory CD4+ T cells and cytomegalovirus serostatus. Sequencing used immunoSEQ multiplex PCR; TCRdb keeps in-frame clones, though not all of them. Found here are some 50,000 clones, under 85% of them singletons; the top ten hold approximately 0.61%. The material sequenced was memory CD4+ T cells from blood. All receptors come from an adult in good health and CMV-seronegative. CDR3s include the opening cysteine and the closing phenylalanine or tryptophan. The D gene is left open where the match is weak. The listing skips clone size in some rows; elsewhere it reads once, few, many or a size class.

V gene	J gene	D gene	clone size	CDR3 DNA	CDR3 protein
TRBV11-3	TRBJ2-2	-	-	TGTGCCAGCAGTCCCGACGGGAACACCGGGGAGCTGTTTTTT	CASSPDGNTGELFF
TRBV30	TRBJ1-3	-	-	TGTGCCTGGCTGCTTAGCTCTGGAAACACCATATATTTT	CAWLLSSGNTIYF
TRBV4-2	TRBJ1-2	-	few	TGTGCCAGCAGCCAAGACCTGTTAGCTAACTATGGCTACACCTTC	CASSQDLLANYGYTF
TRBV6-4	TRBJ2-5	-	few	TGTGCCACCCCTACGGGGCTAGACGGGGAGACCCAGTACTTC	CATPTGLDGETQYF
TRBV5-6	TRBJ2-7	TRBD1	once	TGTGCCAGCAGCTTGGGACAGGGGACCCCCTACGAGCAGTACTTC	CASSLGQGTPYEQYF
TRBV7-9	TRBJ2-5	-	-	TGTGCCAGCAGCTTAATTATGGGGGACGGCGAGACCCAGTACTTC	CASSLIMGDGETQYF
TRBV11-3	TRBJ1-1	-	few	TGTGCCAGCAGCGCAGGAACCGGGACTGAAGCTTTCTTT	CASSAGTGTEAFF
TRBV7-9	TRBJ2-1	-	-	TGTGCCAGCAGCCCGGCCTACAATGAGCAGTTCTTC	CASSPAYNEQFF
TRBV7-9	TRBJ1-1	-	few	TGTGCCAGCAGCTTACACGCTCTGAACACTGAAGCTTTCTTT	CASSLHALNTEAFF
TRBV15	TRBJ1-4	-	once	TGTGCCACTACACCCATGGGCAGGGACGAAAAACTGTTTTTT	CATTPMGRDEKLFF
TRBV30	TRBJ1-5	-	-	TGTGCCTCCGCGGCAGGGAGCAATCAGCCCCAGCATTTT	CASAAGSNQPQHF
TRBV25-1	TRBJ1-1	-	once	TGTGCCAGCTCTGAGAACAGGGACAACACTGAAGCTTTCTTT	CASSENRDNTEAFF
TRBV5-8	TRBJ1-3	TRBD1	-	TGTGCCAGCAGGTCGGACAGGATCTCTGGAAACACCATATATTTT	CASRSDRISGNTIYF
TRBV19	TRBJ1-2	TRBD1	once	TGTGCCAGTAGTATGGGACAGGGGTATGGCTACACCTTC	CASSMGQGYGYTF
TRBV7-9	TRBJ1-1	-	-	TGTGCCAGCAGCTTGACATTGGACACTGAAGCTTTCTTT	CASSLTLDTEAFF
TRBV5-1	TRBJ1-2	-	-	TGCGCCAGCAGCTTGGCGGGGGATGGCTACACCTTC	CASSLAGDGYTF
TRBV2	TRBJ1-4	-	-	TGTGCCAGCAGTGAAAGGTCCAGGGGAGCTGAAAAACTGTTTTTT	CASSERSRGAEKLFF
TRBV27	TRBJ1-5	-	-	TGTGCCAGCAGTCGGGTTTGGAGCAATCAGCCCCAGCATTTT	CASSRVWSNQPQHF
TRBV10-3	TRBJ2-3	TRBD1	-	TGTGCCACGCTCGGGACAGCTCTAGAAAGCACAGATACGCAGTATTTT	CATLGTALESTDTQYF
TRBV4-2	TRBJ2-7	-	-	TGTGCCAGCAGCCCGCGAGCGGGTGGCCTCTACGAGCAGTACTTC	CASSPRAGGLYEQYF
TRBV11-3	TRBJ1-3	TRBD1	-	TGTGCCAGCAGCTTAGCACGGGACAGTGTTTCCCTCTCTGGAAACACCATATATTTT	CASSLARDSVSLSGNTIYF
TRBV27	TRBJ1-1	-	-	TGTGCCAGCAGTTTCGCCAGGGGAAGGTTGAACACTGAAGCTTTCTTT	CASSFARGRLNTEAFF
TRBV12-5	TRBJ2-3	-	few	TGTGCTAGTGGAACGACTGGAGCCCTCGCGCAGTATTTT	CASGTTGALAQYF
TRBV10-1	TRBJ2-7	TRBD2	-	TGCGCCAGCAGTGACCTCGGGAAACTAGCGGGGGGTACATACTACGAGCAGTACTTC	CASSDLGKLAGGTYYEQYF
TRBV2	TRBJ1-1	-	few	TGTGCCACCCTCCCGGACGGTAACACTGAAGCTTTCTTT	CATLPDGNTEAFF
TRBV30	TRBJ1-6	-	medium-sized	TGTGCCTGGAGTGTCTCAGGGAATTCACCCCTCCACTTT	CAWSVSGNSPLHF
TRBV27	TRBJ1-2	-	few	TGTGCCAGCAGCATGACAGGAATCGCCCTGAACTATGGCTACACCTTC	CASSMTGIALNYGYTF
TRBV6-5	TRBJ2-3	-	-	TGTGCCGCCGGGCTAGATACGCAGTATTTT	CAAGLDTQYF
TRBV5-1	TRBJ1-5	-	-	TGCGCCAGCAGCCCCGGAGCAGGCTTTTCCGATCAGCCCCAGCATTTT	CASSPGAGFSDQPQHF
TRBV11-2	TRBJ2-1	-	-	TGTGCCAGCAGCTTTGCCAATGCAGGGGTGGAGCAGTTCTTC	CASSFANAGVEQFF
TRBV18	TRBJ1-5	-	few	TGTGCCAGCTCACCGGATCTTAGCAATCAGCCCCAGCATTTT	CASSPDLSNQPQHF
TRBV2	TRBJ2-5	TRBD2	few	TGTGCCAGCAGTGAACGACTAGCGGTAAAAGAGACCCAGTACTTC	CASSERLAVKETQYF
TRBV2	TRBJ2-3	-	-	TGTGCCAGCAGCCCTCAGGGGTTTAGCACAGATACGCAGTATTTT	CASSPQGFSTDTQYF
TRBV10-3	TRBJ2-7	-	-	TGTGCCATCAGTGAGGACGGGCCCTACGAGCAGTACTTC	CAISEDGPYEQYF
TRBV6-1	TRBJ2-7	-	few	TGTGCCAGCAGTGTAGGGACCACCTACGAGCAGTACTTC	CASSVGTTYEQYF
TRBV15	TRBJ2-2	TRBD2	few	TGTGCCACCAGCAGAGCTCATGGGACTAGCACCGGGGAGCTGTTTTTT	CATSRAHGTSTGELFF
TRBV7-2	TRBJ2-7	-	-	TGTGCCAGCAGCCCCAGCAGGGTAAGCGAGCAGTACTTC	CASSPSRVSEQYF
TRBV4-1	TRBJ1-2	-	-	TGCGCCAGCAGCCAAGTGGTTGGGAGGAGAAACTATGGCTACACCTTC	CASSQVVGRRNYGYTF
TRBV7-2	TRBJ2-2	-	-	TGTGCCAGCGACGGACATAGCACCGGGGAGCTGTTTTTT	CASDGHSTGELFF
TRBV10-3	TRBJ2-3	-	-	TGTGCCGGCGCTATGGACGCAGATACGCAGTATTTT	CAGAMDADTQYF
TRBV5-1	TRBJ2-5	TRBD2	-	TGCGCCAGCAAGACTAGCGGGGGGGCCGGGTACCAAGAGACCCAGTACTTC	CASKTSGGAGYQETQYF